This TCR beta chain was documented in a study of OX40 agonist ivuxolimab in advanced cancers. Turning to the overall study: Ivuxolimab was an agonistic, fully human IgG2 monoclonal antibody directed against OX40 (CD134), a costimulatory receptor. Intravenous ivuxolimab was administered to patients every 2 weeks at six dose levels: 0.01, 0.1, 0.3, 1.5, 3 and 10 mg/kg. Among the roughly 50 dose-escalation patients, around 20 had hepatocellular carcinoma, around 15 melanoma, 9 renal cell carcinoma and 9 head and neck cancer. A male proportion of 70% to 90% and a mean age of about 60 years, ranging from roughly 20 to 80, were recorded for the dose-escalation cohort. Patients were allowed to have had prior anti-PD-1, anti-PD-L1 or anti-CTLA-4 therapy, and around 41% of the dose-escalation patients had previously received checkpoint inhibitors. Three dose-escalation patients achieved partial responses, one with hepatocellular carcinoma and two with cutaneous melanoma. The purpose of peripheral TCRbeta sequencing was to test whether ivuxolimab changed TCR sequence diversity and led to clonal T-cell expansion. The paper describes the monotherapy dose-escalation part (N of about 57 patients) of the phase I trial of ivuxolimab.

Of note for this clone: Its specific antigen is unknown. No base quality information exists; no much larger clone differs at one position.

V lost 4 bases and J lost 9 bases; the stretch between them is 16 bases long. From the germline V gene (reference sequence), CDR1 is SGHAT and CDR2 is FQDESV. From its cysteine to its phenylalanine, the CDR3 spans 14 amino acids. CDR3 DNA only is kept here, 42 bases in frame from base 1. Patients with a history of autoimmune disease or receiving systemic immunosuppression were excluded from the trial. Peripheral blood for TCR sequencing was drawn from every dose cohort at baseline, at cycle 4 day 1 and at cycle 7 day 1. The samples were drawn from a first-in-human, open-label, multicenter phase I dose-escalation trial of ivuxolimab. The trial enrolled adults with locally advanced or metastatic head and neck squamous cell, hepatocellular, melanoma or renal cell carcinoma. Before TCR sequencing, CD4+ and CD8+ T cells were separately sorted from peripheral blood. The paper as a whole reports these results and caveats: After ivuxolimab, expanded clones were on average more numerous among CD8+ T cells than among CD4+ T cells. Antigen specificity was not determined for the clonally expanded peripheral T cells. Low levels of normalized T-cell clonal expansion were also shown by some nonresponding patients. Clonal expansion of both CD4+ and CD8+ blood T cells was observed from baseline to week 6 at doses 0.1 to 3.0 mg/kg. In the 0.1-3.0 mg/kg groups, partial responders were among the patients with the lowest normalized peripheral clonal expansion, particularly in CD8+ T cells.

Genomic DNA was isolated from the sorted cells so that the TCRbeta CDR3 region could be sequenced. TCRbeta CDR3 regions were sequenced using the immunoSEQ Assay. Here the immuneACCESS table is served through TCRdb, limited to in-frame sequences with V and J called. Missing clones are a known gap in these copies; in checked studies unresolved V genes cover under half, and the rest lacks a known reason. Counted in this sample were 60,000 or so clones; around 86% of them appeared once. The ten largest clones capture roughly an eighth of the sample. The chain is made from TRBV11-1 and TRBJ2-1; the D gene assignment is perhaps TRBD1 or TRBD2, with each matching 5 bases. Sequenced here: CD4+ or CD8+ T cells sorted from blood, sampled in a trial of the OX40 agonist ivuxolimab. The TCR comes from an adult with an advanced solid tumor such as melanoma, head and neck, liver or kidney cancer. In nucleotide form, the sequence is TGTGCCAGCAGCTCTCCCGACAGCGGAGCTGAGCAGTTCTTC. Its coded protein is CASSSPDSGAEQFF.